This T cell receptor beta chain was retrieved from a study of T cells in women clearing cervical HPV infection. Study results and limitations: CIN3+ cases had significantly higher TCR richness than controls; evenness did not differ.

About this clone itself: The antigen remains unidentified. The CDR3 goes on 3 residues after the read ends, and that part is filled in from the germline J gene.

Assay: immunoSEQ multiplex PCR; the TCRdb copy retains only in-frame clones and omits some. The sample is made up of about 36,000 clones, and the top ten hold roughly 1.5% of it. The germline gives CDR1 MNHEY, CDR2 SVGEGT. This CDR3 is built from 12 residues. The sequencing input was blood buffy coat. The clonotype originates from a woman aged 18 to 75 with a cervical HPV16 infection that either progressed to CIN3+ or cleared (not recorded which). V usage is TRBV6-2 or TRBV6-3 and J usage is TRBJ1-2; D might be TRBD1 (6 bases). The CDR3 loop is CASRTGPHDYTF. The sequenced part of the CDR3 DNA is TGTGCCAGCAGAACAGGGCCCCACGAC.